The T cell receptor beta chain described here comes from a study of breast tumors, draining lymph nodes, adjacent tissues. Study-level points and caveats: Tumor T cell lymph node origin was a supported hypothesis, not proven. The data were judged consistent with most tumor T cells coming from lymph node and expanding in tumor. Luminal-like breast cancer showed significantly higher tumor–nontumor repertoire similarity than basal-like. Tumors had less TCR diversity than lymph nodes, more than nontumor tissue.

TCRdb re-called the multiplex PCR reads through MiXCR, storing one row per CDR3 protein. Of fewer than 200,000 distinct CDR3 sequences in the sample, more than 25% are singletons; the top ten hold 3% to 4%. The table lists this clonotype with many counts. Its antigen remains unidentified. Germline lookup yields CDR1 SGHRS and CDR2 YFSETQ. This CDR3 spans 16 amino acids. V was clipped by 2 bases and J by 2 bases; unmatched bases: 7. Breast cancer patients provided tissue from their axillary draining lymph nodes. Sample: axillary lymph node tissue. The chain recombines TRBV5-1 with TRBJ2-3; 8 bases map to TRBD2. This receptor was obtained from a female donor with breast cancer. Some clones in this sample may be carry-over from other donors' samples. The CDR3 sequence is CASSLAGALSTDTQYF. The DNA for the CDR3 is TGCGCCAGCAGCTTAGCGGGGGCCCTCTCCACAGATACGCAGTATTTT. The variable domain in full, with the rest retrieved from reference TRBV5-1 and TRBJ2-3, is KAGVTQTPRYLIKTRGQQVTLSCSPISGHRSVSWYQQTPGQGLQFLFEYFSETQRNKGNFPGRFSGRQFSNSRSEMNVSTLELGDSALYLCASSLAGALSTDTQYFGPGTRLTVL.